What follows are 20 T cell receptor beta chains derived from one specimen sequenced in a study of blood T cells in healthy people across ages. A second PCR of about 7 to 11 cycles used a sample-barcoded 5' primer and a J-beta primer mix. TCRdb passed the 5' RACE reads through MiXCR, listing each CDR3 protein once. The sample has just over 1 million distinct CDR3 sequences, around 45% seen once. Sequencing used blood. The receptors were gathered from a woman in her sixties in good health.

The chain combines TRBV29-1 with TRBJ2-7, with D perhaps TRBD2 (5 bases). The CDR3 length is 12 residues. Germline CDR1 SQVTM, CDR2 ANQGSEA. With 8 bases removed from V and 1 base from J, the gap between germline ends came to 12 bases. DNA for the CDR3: TGCAGCTTTCGGGAAACTTCCTACGAGCAGTACTTC. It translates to CSFRETSYEQYF.

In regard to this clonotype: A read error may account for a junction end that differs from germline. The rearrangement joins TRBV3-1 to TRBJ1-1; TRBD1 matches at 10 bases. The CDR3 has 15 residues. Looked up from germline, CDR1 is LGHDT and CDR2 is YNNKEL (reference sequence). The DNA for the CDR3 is TGTGCCAGCAGCCAACAAGACAGGGGGCGGACTGAAGCTTACTTT. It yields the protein CASSQQDRGRTEAYF. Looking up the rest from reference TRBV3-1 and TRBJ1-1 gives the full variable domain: DTAVSQTPKYLVTQMGNDKSIKCEQNLGHDTMYWYKQDSKKFLKIMFSYNNKELIINETVPNRFSPKSPDKAHLNLHINSLELGDSAVYFCASSQQDRGRTEAYFGQGTRLTVV.

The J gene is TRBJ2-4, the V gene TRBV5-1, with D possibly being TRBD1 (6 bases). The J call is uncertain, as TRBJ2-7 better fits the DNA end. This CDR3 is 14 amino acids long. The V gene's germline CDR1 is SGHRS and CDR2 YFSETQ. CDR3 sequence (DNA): TGCGCCAGCAGAAGGGAACAGGGTTCCTACGAGCAGTACTTC. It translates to CASRREQGSYEQYF.

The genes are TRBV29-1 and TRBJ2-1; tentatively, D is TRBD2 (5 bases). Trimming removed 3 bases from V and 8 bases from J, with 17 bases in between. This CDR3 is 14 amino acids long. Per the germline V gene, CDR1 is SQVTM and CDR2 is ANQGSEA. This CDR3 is CSVESAGGFDEQFF. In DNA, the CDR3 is TGCAGCGTTGAGAGCGCCGGAGGATTTGATGAGCAGTTCTTC.

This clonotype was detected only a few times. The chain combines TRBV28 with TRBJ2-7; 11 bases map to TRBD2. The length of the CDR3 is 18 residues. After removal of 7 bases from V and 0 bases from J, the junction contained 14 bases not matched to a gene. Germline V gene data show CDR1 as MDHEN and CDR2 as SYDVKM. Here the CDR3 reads CASIPSGLAGGSSYEQYF. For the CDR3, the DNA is TGTGCCAGCATTCCCTCGGGGCTAGCGGGAGGCAGCTCCTACGAGCAGTACTTC.

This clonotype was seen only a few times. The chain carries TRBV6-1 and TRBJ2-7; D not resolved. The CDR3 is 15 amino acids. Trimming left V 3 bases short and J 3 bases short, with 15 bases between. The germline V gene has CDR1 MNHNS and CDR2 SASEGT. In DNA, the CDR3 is TGTGCCAGCAGTGACAGGTCGCTCTCCCTCTACGAGCAGTACTTC. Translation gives CASSDRSLSLYEQYF.

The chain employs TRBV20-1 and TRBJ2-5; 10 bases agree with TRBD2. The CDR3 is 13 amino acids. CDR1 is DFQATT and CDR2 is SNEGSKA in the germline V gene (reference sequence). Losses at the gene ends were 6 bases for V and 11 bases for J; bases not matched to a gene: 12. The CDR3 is CSALAGVGNEQYF. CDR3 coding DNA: TGCAGTGCCCTAGCGGGAGTTGGGAATGAGCAGTACTTC.

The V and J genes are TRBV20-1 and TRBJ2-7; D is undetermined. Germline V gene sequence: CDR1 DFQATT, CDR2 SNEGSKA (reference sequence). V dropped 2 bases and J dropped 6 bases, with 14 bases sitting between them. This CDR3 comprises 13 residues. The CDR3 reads CSARSGLVSEQYF. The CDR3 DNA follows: TGCAGTGCTAGAAGTGGGCTAGTCTCCGAGCAGTACTTC.

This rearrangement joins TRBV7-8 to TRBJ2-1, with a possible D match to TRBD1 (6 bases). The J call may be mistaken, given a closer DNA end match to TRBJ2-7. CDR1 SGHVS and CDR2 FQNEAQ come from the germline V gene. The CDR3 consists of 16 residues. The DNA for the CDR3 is TGTGCCAGCAGCTTACGGGCGGACAGCGCCTACAATGAGCAGTACTTC. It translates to CASSLRADSAYNEQYF.

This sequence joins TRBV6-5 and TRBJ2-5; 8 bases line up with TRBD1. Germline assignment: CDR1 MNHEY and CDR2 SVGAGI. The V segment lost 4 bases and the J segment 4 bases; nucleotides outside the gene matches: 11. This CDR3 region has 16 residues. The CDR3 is CASSSIPRTGLETQYF. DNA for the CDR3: TGTGCCAGCAGTTCCATACCTAGGACAGGGTTAGAGACCCAGTACTTC.

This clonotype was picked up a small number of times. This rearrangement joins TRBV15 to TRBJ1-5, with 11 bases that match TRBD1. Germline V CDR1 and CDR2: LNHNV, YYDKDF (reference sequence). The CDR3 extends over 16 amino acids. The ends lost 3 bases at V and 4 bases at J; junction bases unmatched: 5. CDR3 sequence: CATSRGDRGVNQPQHF. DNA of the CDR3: TGTGCCACCAGCAGGGGGGACAGGGGGGTTAATCAGCCCCAGCATTTT.

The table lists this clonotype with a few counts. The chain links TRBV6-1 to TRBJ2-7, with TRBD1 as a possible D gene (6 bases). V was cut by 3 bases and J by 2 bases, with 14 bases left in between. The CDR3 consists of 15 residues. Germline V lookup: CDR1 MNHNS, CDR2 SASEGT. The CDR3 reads CASSDQTGRTYEQYF. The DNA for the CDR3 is TGTGCCAGCAGTGACCAGACAGGAAGGACCTACGAGCAGTACTTC.

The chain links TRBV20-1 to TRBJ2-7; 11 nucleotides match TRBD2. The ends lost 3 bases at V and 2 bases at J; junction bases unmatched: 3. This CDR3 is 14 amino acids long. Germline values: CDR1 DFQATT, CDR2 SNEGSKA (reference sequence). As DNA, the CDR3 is TGCAGTGCTAGGTGGGGACTAGCGGCCTACGAGCAGTACTTC. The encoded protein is CSARWGLAAYEQYF.

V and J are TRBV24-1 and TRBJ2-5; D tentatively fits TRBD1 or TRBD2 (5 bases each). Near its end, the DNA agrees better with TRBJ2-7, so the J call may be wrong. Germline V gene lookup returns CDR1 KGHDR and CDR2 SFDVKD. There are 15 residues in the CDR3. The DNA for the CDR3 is TGTGCCACCAGTGACTCGGGGACGGGCTACTACGAGCAGTACTTC. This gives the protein CATSDSGTGYYEQYF.

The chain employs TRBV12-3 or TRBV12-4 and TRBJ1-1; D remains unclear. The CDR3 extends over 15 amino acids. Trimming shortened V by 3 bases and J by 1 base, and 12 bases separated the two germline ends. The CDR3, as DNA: TGTGCCAGCAGTTTTAATCTACGCACGAACACTGAAGCTTTCTTT. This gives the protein CASSFNLRTNTEAFF.

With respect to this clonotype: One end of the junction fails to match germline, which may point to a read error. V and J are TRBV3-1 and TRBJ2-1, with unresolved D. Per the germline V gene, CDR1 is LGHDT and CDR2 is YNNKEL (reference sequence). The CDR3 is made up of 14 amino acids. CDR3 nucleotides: TGTGCCGGCAGCCAAGCAGATTTAGAAAATGAGCAGTTCTTC. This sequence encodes CAGSQADLENEQFF.

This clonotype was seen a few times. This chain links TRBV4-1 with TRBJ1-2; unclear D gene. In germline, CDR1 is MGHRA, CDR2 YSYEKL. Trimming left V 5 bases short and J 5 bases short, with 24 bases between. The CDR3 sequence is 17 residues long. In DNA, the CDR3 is TGCGCCAGCAGCACAACGAGCATAGGGCCTGCGGAGTATGGCTACACCTTC. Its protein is CASSTTSIGPAEYGYTF.

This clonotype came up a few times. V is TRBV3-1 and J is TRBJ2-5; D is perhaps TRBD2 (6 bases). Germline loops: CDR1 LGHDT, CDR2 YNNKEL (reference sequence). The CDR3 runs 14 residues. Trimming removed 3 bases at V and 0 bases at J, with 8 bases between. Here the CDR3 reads CASSHWGDQETQYF. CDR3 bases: TGTGCCAGCAGCCACTGGGGGGACCAAGAGACCCAGTACTTC.

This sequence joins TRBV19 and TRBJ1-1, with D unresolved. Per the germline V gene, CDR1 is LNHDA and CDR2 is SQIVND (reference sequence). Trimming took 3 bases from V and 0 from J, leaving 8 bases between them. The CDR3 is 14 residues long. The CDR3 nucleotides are TGTGCCAGTAGTATTGCCGGGATGAACACTGAAGCTTTCTTT. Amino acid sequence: CASSIAGMNTEAFF.

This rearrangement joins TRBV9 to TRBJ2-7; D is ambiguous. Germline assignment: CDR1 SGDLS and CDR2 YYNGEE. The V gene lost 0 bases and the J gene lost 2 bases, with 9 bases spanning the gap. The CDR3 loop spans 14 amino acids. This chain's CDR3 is CASSVDIRTYEQYF. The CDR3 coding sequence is TGTGCCAGCAGCGTAGATATCAGGACCTACGAGCAGTACTTC.